This entry is about one T cell receptor beta chain. The antigen is undetermined. This sample was included in a study of T cells after yellow fever vaccination. About the research overall: Where fractions had low cell numbers, libraries were prepared from them with the SMART-Seq v4 Ultra Low Input RNA kit. Whole-study findings and limits: The booster saw the reappearance of most primary-vaccination clones (more than 95% CD4, around 88% CD8).

One entry per CDR3 protein, called by TCRdb with MiXCR from the 5' RACE reads. This sample has approximately 93,000 distinct CDR3 sequences; around 5.5% occur once, and the top ten carry 35% to 45%. This CDR3 has 16 residues. The germline CDR1 and CDR2 sequences are WSHSY and SAAADI. The V and J ends lost 0 bases and 2 bases respectively, with 14 bases between them. This clonotype originated in a man younger than 35 who received the YFV17D yellow fever vaccine. Source: CD8+ T cells sorted from PBMCs, taken 10 days after the yellow fever booster vaccination. The chain has TRBV10-2 and TRBJ2-7; D unclear. Written as DNA, the CDR3 is TGCGCCAGCAGTGAGTCGATGTCTGCAGCCGCCTACGAGCAGTACTTC. Amino acid sequence: CASSESMSAAAYEQYF.